This T cell receptor beta chain was observed in a study of PD-L1 blockade in urothelial cancer (dated by TCRdb to about 2017). A note on the overall study: All patients started therapy in the mid-2010s and received atezolizumab 1,200 mg intravenously every 3 weeks. Patients had an ECOG performance status of 0 or 1 and had received between 0 and 3 prior chemotherapy regimens. About nine tenths of the roughly 29 patients were identified as males with urothelial cancer of bladder origin, and a prior smoking history was reported by 18 of 29 patients. Blood samples were analyzed at 3 weeks after treatment start (second dose) and at 6 weeks after treatment start. Blood samples gave a median of around 140,000 T cells and tens of thousands of unique TCRs, with a median clonality of about 0.078. Nine patients reached durable clinical benefit, while 20 or so patients did not. Pretreatment tumor samples and matched peripheral blood, collected serially before and after atezolizumab treatment, underwent TCR sequencing. Twenty-nine patients had pretreatment blood TCR-seq, some 24 had at least one posttreatment blood collection, and some 24 had tumor TCR-seq. Progression-free survival longer than 6 months counted as durable clinical benefit, and TCR features were additionally tested against both progression-free and overall survival. In the same patients, pretreatment tumors underwent whole exome sequencing and RNA sequencing in addition to TCR sequencing. An exploratory multi-omic analysis was conducted of the somatic, immune and clinical correlates of response to PD-L1 blockade with atezolizumab in urothelial cancer. General study outcomes and caveats: Because of the small sample size (n of about 30) and the many exploratory analyses performed, the results are intended to be regarded as hypothesis-generating. A pretreatment peripheral blood TCR clonality below the median was linked to improved progression-free and overall survival. Among patients with durable benefit, tumor-associated TCR clones showed greater expansion in peripheral blood 3 weeks after treatment started (n ≈ 21, p = 0.022).

What this sample's time point label stands for: pretreatment peripheral blood. The cohort comprised approximately 30 patients with locally advanced or metastatic urothelial carcinoma treated at Memorial Sloan Kettering on a trial protocol. Peripheral blood mononuclear cells were collected pretreatment and during treatment, at between 1 and 8 total time points per patient. The Qiagen DNeasy Blood extraction kit was used to purify genomic DNA from total PBMCs and tumor samples. PBMCs were collected pretreatment and during treatment and were isolated and stored as previously described. To estimate absolute template abundance from read counts, synthetic TCR analog templates were spiked into each PCR. The immunoSEQ assay was used to amplify TCRbeta CDR3 regions from genomic DNA with bias-controlled V and J gene primers. Sequencing of rearranged TCRbeta segments was done at approximately 20X coverage. In the original analysis: Sequencing errors were corrected by clustering and CDR3s were annotated against IMGT to assign V, D and J genes. Downstream analyses used only productive TCRbeta rearrangements, leaving out any out-of-frame or stop-codon sequences. To compute clonality, Shannon entropy was normalized by the log of the number of unique productive sequences and then subtracted from one. Clones differing between time points or between blood and tumor were identified using Fisher's exact test with Benjamini-Hochberg correction, with an adjusted p below 0.01 applied as the threshold. TCRdb took this table from immuneACCESS and kept in-frame rearrangements with V and J called. Such tables lack part of the clones; where checked against another copy, unresolved V genes explain under half of the gap, and the rest is unexplained. The V and J calls and clone size come from that table; D and trimming were worked out from the DNA. The table for this sample lists tens of thousands of clones; just under 85% of them were counted only once. 6.5% to 8% of the sample rests with the top ten.

Only a few counts were recorded for this clone. No antigen is known for it. No per-base quality is available; no much larger clone lies one base away. Sequences were derived from PBMCs, sampled around atezolizumab (anti-PD-L1) treatment. This sequence originates from a man aged 40-55 years with urothelial cancer.

The DNA reads as follows: TGTGCCAGCAGCCTAGACGACACAGATACGCAGTATTTT. Protein translation: CASSLDDTDTQYF. This receptor chain uses TRBV6-4 and TRBJ2-3; the D gene cannot be named for sure. The CDR3 contains 13 residues, cysteine and phenylalanine counted. Left in the record is the CDR3 DNA by itself, 39 bases read in frame from the first base. Via the germline V gene, CDR1 is MRHNA and CDR2 SNTAGT. V loses 6 bases, J loses 2 bases, and the germline ends lie 9 bases apart.